This T cell receptor beta chain was retrieved from a study of shared clonotypes between healthy human individuals. Per the germline V gene, CDR1 is SGHTS and CDR2 is YDEGEE. V was shortened by 4 bases and J by 5 bases, with 9 bases between the two germline ends. The CDR3 has 12 amino acids. CD8 cells classed as naive were CD45RO-negative and positively selected for CCR7, excluding terminally differentiated effector memory CD45RA+ cells. TCRdb's table, derived via immunoSEQ multiplex PCR, lists solely in-frame clones and lacks some. Of about 2 million clones listed, roughly 95% were seen once; the top ten hold approximately 1.2%.

The sequence was collected from a man aged 18 to 35 in good health. The chain employs TRBV5-8 and TRBJ1-1; D is unresolved. Sequenced input: naive CD8+ T cells sorted from blood. The CDR3: CASSKRGTEAFF. The CDR3 nucleotides read TGTGCCAGCAGCAAACGTGGGACTGAAGCTTTCTTT.